The clone carrying this T cell receptor (beta chain) occurred once. Its antigen is not identified. The data stem from a study of CD8 T cells in Susac syndrome. Whole-study findings and limits: Acknowledgment was made by the study that its TCR sequencing and HLA analysis involved a relatively small number of individuals.

V was clipped by 5 bases and J by 3 bases, with 20 bases between them. This CDR3 has 17 amino acids. CDR1 and CDR2 (germline): MDHEN, SYDVKM. Reverse transcription of roughly 0.45 to 1 ug RNA was carried out with random hexamers. One entry per CDR3 protein results from TCRdb running MiXCR on the immunoSEQ multiplex PCR reads. Of about 90,000 distinct CDR3 sequences in the sample, about 95% were seen once. The receptor was isolated from a human donor with Susac syndrome. What was sequenced was CD8+ T cells from PBMCs. The gene calls are TRBV28 and TRBJ2-4, with D maybe TRBD1 (6 bases). The CDR3: CASSSPGAGMGKNIQYF. Written as DNA, the CDR3 is TGTGCCAGCAGTAGCCCAGGGGCGGGTATGGGCAAAAACATTCAGTACTTC.